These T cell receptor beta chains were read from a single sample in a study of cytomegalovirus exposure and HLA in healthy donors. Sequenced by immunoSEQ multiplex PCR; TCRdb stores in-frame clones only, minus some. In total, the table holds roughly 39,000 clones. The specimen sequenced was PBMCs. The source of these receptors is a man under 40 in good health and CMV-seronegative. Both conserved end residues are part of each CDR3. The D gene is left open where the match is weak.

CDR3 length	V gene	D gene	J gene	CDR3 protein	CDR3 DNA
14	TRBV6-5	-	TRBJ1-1	CASSHGFGNTEAFF	TGTGCCAGCAGCCACGGTTTTGGGAACACTGAAGCTTTCTTT
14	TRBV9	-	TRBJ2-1	CASSVFAGSDEQFF	TGTGCCAGCAGCGTTTTTGCGGGGTCCGATGAGCAGTTCTTC
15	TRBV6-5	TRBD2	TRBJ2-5	CASSPLGGSQETQYF	TGTGCCAGCAGCCCCTTGGGCGGGAGCCAAGAGACCCAGTACTTC
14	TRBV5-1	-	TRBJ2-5	CASSLAGGQETQYF	TGCGCCAGCAGCTTGGCCGGGGGCCAAGAGACCCAGTACTTC
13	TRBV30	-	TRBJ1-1	CAWSVRRNTEAFF	TGTGCCTGGAGTGTCAGGCGGAACACTGAAGCTTTCTTT
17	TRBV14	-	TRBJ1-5	CASSQELTDGDNQPQHF	TGTGCCAGCAGCCAAGAGTTAACGGACGGGGACAATCAGCCCCAGCATTTT
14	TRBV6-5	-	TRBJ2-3	CASATGTSSDTQYF	TGTGCCAGCGCAACAGGGACCTCTTCCGATACGCAGTATTTT
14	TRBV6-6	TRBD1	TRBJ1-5	CASTTGGSFQPQHF	TGTGCCAGCACCACAGGGGGCTCGTTTCAGCCCCAGCATTTT
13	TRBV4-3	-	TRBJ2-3	CASSQRSTDTQYF	TGCGCCAGCAGCCAGCGCAGCACAGATACGCAGTATTTT
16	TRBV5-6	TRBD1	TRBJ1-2	CASSLFWDSVWYGYTF	TGTGCCAGCAGCTTGTTCTGGGACAGCGTTTGGTATGGCTACACCTTC
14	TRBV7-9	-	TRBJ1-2	CASSLEQGNYGYTF	TGTGCCAGCAGCTTAGAACAGGGCAACTATGGCTACACCTTC
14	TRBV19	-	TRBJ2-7	CASSPTGLVYEQYF	TGTGCCAGTAGTCCAACTGGACTTGTCTACGAGCAGTACTTC
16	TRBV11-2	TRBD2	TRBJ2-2	CASSPLAGLNTGELFF	TGTGCCAGCAGCCCACTAGCGGGACTAAACACCGGGGAGCTGTTTTTT
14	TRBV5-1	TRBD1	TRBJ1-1	CASSFDRVDSEAFF	TGCGCCAGCAGCTTCGACAGGGTGGACTCTGAAGCTTTCTTT
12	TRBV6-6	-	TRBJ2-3	CASSSVADTQYF	TGTGCCAGCAGTTCCGTCGCAGATACGCAGTATTTT
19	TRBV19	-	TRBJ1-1	CASSRGGYGRGVGQPEAFF	TGTGCCAGTAGTAGGGGGGGATATGGACGGGGAGTGGGTCAACCTGAAGCTTTCTTT
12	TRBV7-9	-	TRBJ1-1	CASSLVQGEAFF	TGTGCCAGCAGCTTGGTCCAGGGCGAAGCTTTCTTT
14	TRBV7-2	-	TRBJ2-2	CASSLELYTGELFF	TGTGCCAGCAGCTTAGAACTTTACACCGGGGAGCTGTTTTTT
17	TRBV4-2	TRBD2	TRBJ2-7	CASSQSGLAGEPYEQYF	TGTGCCAGCAGCCAATCGGGACTAGCGGGAGAACCCTACGAGCAGTACTTC
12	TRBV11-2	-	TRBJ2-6	CASSSLSPIRVF	TGTGCCAGCAGCTCCCTGTCACCCATCAGGGTTTTC
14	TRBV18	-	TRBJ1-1	CASSPPISTAEAFF	TGTGCCAGCTCACCACCCATCTCGACAGCTGAAGCTTTCTTT
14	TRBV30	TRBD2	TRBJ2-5	CAWSVWTSVETQYF	TGTGCCTGGAGTGTATGGACTAGCGTCGAGACCCAGTACTTC
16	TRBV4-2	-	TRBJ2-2	CASSQGRGLDTGELFF	TGTGCCAGCAGCCAAGGGCGGGGTCTAGACACCGGGGAGCTGTTTTTT
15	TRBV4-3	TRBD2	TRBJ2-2	CASSQTAGAAGELFF	TGCGCCAGCAGCCAAACAGCGGGAGCGGCCGGGGAGCTGTTTTTT
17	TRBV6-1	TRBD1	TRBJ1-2	CASSEGQGATGNYGYTF	TGTGCCAGCAGTGAAGGACAGGGCGCAACGGGCAACTATGGCTACACCTTC